The source of this TCR beta chain is a study of blood T cell repertoires in COVID-19 (dated by TCRdb to about 2020). For the wider study: Collaborator samples came from the United States, Italy and Spain and covered acute and convalescent phases of COVID-19. The material from the prospective study consisted of cDNA or gDNA derived from T cells, B-cell-depleted T cells, or PBMCs. Deeply sampled blood TCRbeta repertoires from subjects exposed to, actively infected with, or recovered from COVID-19 were included in the dataset. The repertoires were released in a freely available public database intended as a resource for research on the immune response to SARS-CoV-2. Samples were obtained from the ongoing ImmuneRACE study (first 160 participants) and from approximately 1,200 subjects provided by 6 global collaborators. Nearly every sample came with metadata listing a de-identified subject ID, COVID-19 status, age in years and sex. HLA class I and class II types, where available, came from metadata supplied by the sample provider rather than from assay-based typing. What the research found in general, with its limitations: The quantity of clinical and demographic metadata differed by source and by participant and was supplied without curation.

One collaborating source in Seattle enrolled patients while the patients were actively infected and followed the patients over time throughout the course of disease. Collaborating institutions collected whole blood in K2EDTA tubes following their own protocols. For TCRbeta analysis, collaborator samples were shipped as frozen whole blood, as isolated PBMCs, or as DNA extracted from either sample type. This clone has only one observation. It has no known antigen specificity. No clone much larger than this one lies a single base away; base qualities are absent. TCRbeta CDR3 regions were amplified from genomic DNA by means of the immunoSEQ Assay, a bias-controlled multiplex PCR. Under the source paper's analysis protocol: The number of nucleated cells in each sample was estimated by amplification of reference gene primers within the assay. To quantify the absolute abundance of each unique TCRbeta CDR3 rearrangement, sequence reads were collapsed and filtered. Productive Simpson clonality was computed per sample as the square root of Simpson's diversity index over productive rearrangements. Imported from immuneACCESS, the table was reduced by TCRdb to in-frame sequences with V and J called. These copies leave out some clones; in studies compared against another copy, an unresolved V gene accounts for under half, and the cause of the remainder is not known. V and J calls and clone size are copied from that table; D and trimming were computed from the DNA. Across this sample there are around 300,000 clones, with around 88% seen only once. Of the sample, 1.6% falls within the top ten clones.

The V and J ends are trimmed by 3 bases and 4 bases, leaving 13 bases between them. According to the germline V gene (reference sequence), CDR1 reads DFQATT and CDR2 reads SNEGSKA. Measured from the cysteine to the phenylalanine, the CDR3 is 14 residues long. Left in the record is the CDR3 DNA by itself, 42 bases read in frame from the first base. The chain was built from TRBV20-1 and TRBJ1-5; the D gene is unclear. Sequenced material: peripheral blood. The receptor's source is a young woman with COVID-19, enrolled during active disease. The nucleotide sequence reads TGCAGTGCTAGTACGGCAGGTTGGAATCAGCCCCAGCATTTT. Translated, this is CSASTAGWNQPQHF.